This T cell receptor (beta chain) stems from a study of cytomegalovirus exposure and HLA in healthy donors. Study results and limitations: The study put roughly 160 TCR beta chains on its list as cytomegalovirus-associated.

Concerning this clone: Its target is not known.

Sequenced by immunoSEQ multiplex PCR; TCRdb stores in-frame clones only, minus some. The sample contains 150,000 to 250,000 clones, 84% of which appear only once. The CDR3 extends over 16 amino acids. Unmatched junction bases numbered 6, after V lost 3 bases and J lost 2 bases. Germline values: CDR1 SGHDT, CDR2 YYEEEE. Material for sequencing was PBMCs. The chain employs TRBV5-6 and TRBJ2-1; 9 positions match TRBD2. The receptor was derived from a woman aged 25-40 years in good health and CMV-seropositive. CDR3 coding DNA: TGTGCCAGCAGCTCCCTAGCGGGAAGGACCTACAATGAGCAGTTCTTC. Its protein is CASSSLAGRTYNEQFF. Combining the CDR3 with reference TRBV5-6 and TRBJ2-1 gives the whole variable domain DAGVTQSPTHLIKTRGQQVTLRCSPKSGHDTVSWYQQALGQGPQFIFQYYEEEERQRGNFPDRFSGHQFPNYSSELNVNALLLGDSALYLCASSSLAGRTYNEQFFGPGTRLTVL.